The entry below gives a single T cell receptor (beta chain) sequence along with its context. As yet, its antigen is unknown. CD4+ cells were sorted into CD25-high CD127-low regulatory cells and CD25-low CD127-high conventional cells. The data derive from a study of regulatory T cells. Overall study findings and caveats: Hydrophobic residues at CDR3 positions 6 and 7 were enriched in conventional CD4+ T cells of CD3G-deficient patients. Patient repertoires had restricted TRB V-J pairs and skewed V and J usage, most in Tregs.

The V gene's germline CDR1 is MDHEN and CDR2 SYDVKM. The CDR3 loop spans 12 amino acids. The V gene lost 4 bases and the J gene lost 8 bases, with 11 bases spanning the gap. The PCR used 52 TRBV and 13 TRBJ primers. Generated by immunoSEQ multiplex PCR, the TCRdb table keeps only in-frame clones and is missing some. The top ten clones hold about 0.96% of a sample with over 30,000 clones, 93% of them seen once. The V gene is TRBV28, the J gene TRBJ1-1; possible D gene TRBD1, 5 bases. Sequenced: conventional CD4+ T cells sorted from blood. The TCR originated in a child under 10 years old with CD3G deficiency. The CDR3 DNA is TGTGCCAGCAGTTCAGCCCACAGGGAAGCTTTCTTT. Translating it yields CASSSAHREAFF.